The entry that follows covers one TCR beta chain sequence. The sample originates from a study of cytomegalovirus exposure and HLA in healthy donors. The germline V and J ends were trimmed by 5 bases and 6 bases, with 23 bases remaining between them. Germline V gene data show CDR1 as MNHNY and CDR2 as SVGAGI (reference sequence). The CDR3 extends over 16 amino acids. The PCR made use of 60 Vbeta and 13 Jbeta primers. Libraries were prepared by immunoSEQ multiplex PCR; TCRdb keeps only in-frame clonotypes and omits some of them. The table lists tens of thousands of clones, about 62% of them singletons, with roughly 42% in the top ten.

The clonotype originates from a male donor in good health and CMV-seropositive. The rearrangement links TRBV6-6 to TRBJ2-7, with D possibly matching TRBD2 (6 bases). The sample consisted of PBMCs. Written as DNA, the CDR3 is TGTGCCAGCAGTCGAAGCCCTGCGGGGCGGGGAGGCGAGCAGTACTTC. It is translated as CASSRSPAGRGGEQYF.